This T cell receptor (beta chain) was captured in a study of tissue T cells after allogeneic stem cell transplantation. Points from the study as a whole: Across patients, clones rarely overlapped, yet motif clusters were shared tissue-specifically. TCR repertoires tracked anatomic similarity, regardless of disease or transplant status. Blood and spleen captured only part of the tissue TCR repertoire. Limitations included a small, clinically heterogeneous cohort and limited sampling depth.

The germline V gene has CDR1 LGHNA and CDR2 YNLKQL (reference sequence). CDR3 length: 16 amino acids. Trimming shortened V by 0 bases and J by 0 bases, and 10 bases separated the two germline ends. The table came from immunoSEQ multiplex PCR; TCRdb's copy has only in-frame clones and leaves some out. The sample records over 45,000 clones, approximately 73% being singletons. Turning to this clone: The antigen is not known. Gene names and germline refer to mouse. The read terminates 1 residue before the CDR3 end, so the remaining end is supplied by the germline J gene.

This clonotype originated in a pool of C57BL/6 mice in good health. Sequencing was performed on sorted cells pooled from one or two spleens. J is TRBJ2-5 and V is TRBV5; no reliable D call. CDR3 bases read: TGTGCCAGCAGCCAAGATGGGCTGCCTAACCAAGACACCCAGTAC. This codes for CASSQDGLPNQDTQY. The whole CDR3 sequence reads CASSQDGLPNQDTQYF.